One T cell receptor beta chain is described in this entry. Trimming pared 3 bases from V and 0 bases from J, leaving 9 bases between. Germline values: CDR1 SEHNR, CDR2 FQNEAQ (reference sequence). This CDR3 has 16 amino acids. Repertoires were generated with immunoSEQ multiplex PCR, while TCRdb's copy carries only in-frame clones and drops some. The sample includes 80,000 to 130,000 clones, 85% to 90% of them seen just once. This specimen comes from a study of T cell responses to AZD1222 COVID-19 vaccine. The chain employs TRBV7-9 and TRBJ1-6; no firm D call. Material: peripheral blood, obtained on day 0 of AZD1222 vaccination. This clonotype was obtained from an adult in good health. The CDR3 spells CASSLYGSSYNSPLHF. The CDR3 DNA is TGTGCCAGCAGCTTGTACGGCAGCTCCTATAATTCACCCCTCCACTTT.